A selection of T cell receptor beta chains follows, all from one sample in a study of T cell responses to AZD1222 COVID-19 vaccine. Libraries were prepared by immunoSEQ multiplex PCR; TCRdb keeps only in-frame clonotypes and omits some of them. Counted here are some 150,000 clones, around 85% occurring once; the ten biggest clones make up around 8%. The input for sequencing was peripheral blood, taken on day 0 of AZD1222 vaccination. The receptors derive from an adult in good health. CDR3s include the opening cysteine and the closing phenylalanine or tryptophan.

V: TRBV6-5
J: TRBJ2-5
CDR3: CASSYSGTSLETQYF

V: TRBV5-6
J: TRBJ1-2
CDR3: CASSLVARGNYGYTF

V: TRBV11-3
J: TRBJ1-5
CDR3: CASSLGKSLSGNQPQHF

V: TRBV13
J: TRBJ2-7
CDR3: CASSPGGNYEQYF

V: TRBV5-1
J: TRBJ2-3
CDR3: CASTSGGNTDTQYF

V: TRBV10-3
J: TRBJ2-5
CDR3: CAISVTGGSETQYF

V: TRBV19
J: TRBJ2-2
CDR3: CASSVRLVNTGELFF

V: TRBV24-1
J: TRBJ2-3
CDR3: CATRETSTDTQYF

V: TRBV9
J: TRBJ2-6
CDR3: CASSDMTGISGANVLTF

V: TRBV27
J: TRBJ1-2
CDR3: CASGWGQMTRDGYTF

V: TRBV5-5
J: TRBJ2-4
CDR3: CASSLRGPENIQYF

V: TRBV7-8
J: TRBJ1-6
CDR3: CASSLGNSPLHF

V: TRBV3-1/TRBV3-2
J: TRBJ1-6
CDR3: CASSQAGTANSPLHF

V: TRBV19
J: TRBJ2-7
CDR3: CASSIRGQGNEQYF

V: TRBV18
J: TRBJ1-1
CDR3: CASSPRLVQGAREETEAFF

V: TRBV6-1
J: TRBJ1-1
CDR3: CASSDTGVEAFF

V: TRBV5-1
J: TRBJ2-1
CDR3: CASSGDSNEQFF

V: TRBV18
J: TRBJ2-7
CDR3: CASSPGLTGGPSYEQYF

V: TRBV27
J: TRBJ2-1
CDR3: CASSSSNEQFF

V: TRBV7-9
J: TRBJ2-3
CDR3: CASSLAGSGTDTQYF

V: TRBV5-1
J: TRBJ1-2
CDR3: CASSSGTGGYGYTF

V: TRBV10-3
J: TRBJ2-3
CDR3: CAITRDTSDTQYF

V: TRBV6-6
J: TRBJ2-2
CDR3: CASSPTYPPPNTGELFF

V: TRBV4-1
J: TRBJ1-2
CDR3: CASSQDRYMSFNGYTF

V: TRBV12-3/TRBV12-4
J: TRBJ1-2
CDR3: CASSLDRAEGYTF

V: TRBV18
J: TRBJ2-7
CDR3: CASSPGPTGSYEQYF

V: TRBV10-3
J: TRBJ1-4
CDR3: CAISARGGATNEKLFF

V: TRBV19
J: TRBJ1-1
CDR3: CASSGGTPNTEAFF

V: TRBV14
J: TRBJ1-1
CDR3: CASGRQNTEAFF

V: TRBV6-5
J: TRBJ2-7
CDR3: CASSYLPSGGAGEQYF

V: TRBV11-2
J: TRBJ1-2
CDR3: CASALGGGGYTF

V: TRBV18
J: TRBJ1-3
CDR3: CASSPSQGKGGNTIYF

V: TRBV7-8
J: TRBJ1-1
CDR3: CASILIEVGNTEAFF

V: TRBV28
J: TRBJ1-6
CDR3: CASSLTQGAGYNSPLHF

V: TRBV5-1
J: TRBJ1-5
CDR3: CASSLWFWPQHF

V: TRBV5-4
J: TRBJ2-7
CDR3: CASARQGYEQYF

V: TRBV11-3
J: TRBJ2-3
CDR3: CASNPGGNEPDTQYF

V: TRBV27
J: TRBJ1-1
CDR3: CASSHRGPTEAFF

V: TRBV5-1
J: TRBJ2-7
CDR3: CASSSQLDSYEQYF

V: TRBV9
J: TRBJ1-5
CDR3: CASSVTWGGNQPQHF

V: TRBV30
J: TRBJ1-2
CDR3: CAWNTRLSYGYTF

V: TRBV10-2
J: TRBJ1-6
CDR3: CASRESGGLGSPLHF

V: TRBV29-1
J: TRBJ1-4
CDR3: CSVGSTDDNEKLFF

V: TRBV19
J: TRBJ1-1
CDR3: CASSLKYTEAFF

V: TRBV30
J: TRBJ1-5
CDR3: CAWSTRDRGLQPQHF

V: TRBV25-1
J: TRBJ2-7
CDR3: CASSHRGTYEQYF

V: TRBV12-3/TRBV12-4
J: TRBJ1-3
CDR3: CATQFSGNTIYF

V: TRBV3-1/TRBV3-2
J: TRBJ2-7
CDR3: CASSHAAGTRGEQYF

V: TRBV10-3
J: TRBJ2-7
CDR3: CAISGGAGLTYEQYF

V: TRBV30
J: TRBJ2-7
CDR3: CAWSRSYEQYF